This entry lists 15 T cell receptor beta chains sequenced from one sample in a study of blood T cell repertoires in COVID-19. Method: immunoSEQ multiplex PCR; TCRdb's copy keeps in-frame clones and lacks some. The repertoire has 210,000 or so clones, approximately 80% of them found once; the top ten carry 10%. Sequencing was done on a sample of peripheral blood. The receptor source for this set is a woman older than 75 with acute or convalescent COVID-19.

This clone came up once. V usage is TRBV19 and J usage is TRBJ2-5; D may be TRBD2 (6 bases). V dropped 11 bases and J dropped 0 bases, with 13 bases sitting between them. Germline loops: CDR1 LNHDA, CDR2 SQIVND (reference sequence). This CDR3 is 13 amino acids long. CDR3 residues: CAVASAHQETQYF. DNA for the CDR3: TGTGCCGTAGCTAGCGCTCACCAAGAGACCCAGTACTTC.

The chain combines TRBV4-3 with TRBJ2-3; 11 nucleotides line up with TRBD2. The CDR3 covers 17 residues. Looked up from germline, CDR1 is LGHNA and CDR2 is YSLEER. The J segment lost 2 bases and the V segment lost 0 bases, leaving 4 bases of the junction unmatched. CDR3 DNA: TGCGCCAGCAGCCAAGATGTAGCGGGGGGGGTCACAGATACGCAGTATTTT. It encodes CASSQDVAGGVTDTQYF.

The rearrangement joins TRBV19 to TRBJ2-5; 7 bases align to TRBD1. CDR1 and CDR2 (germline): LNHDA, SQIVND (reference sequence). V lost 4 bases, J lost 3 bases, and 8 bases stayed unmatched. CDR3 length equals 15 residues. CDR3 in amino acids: CASSRAPGQKETQYF. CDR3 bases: TGTGCCAGTAGTAGAGCCCCGGGACAGAAAGAGACCCAGTACTTC.

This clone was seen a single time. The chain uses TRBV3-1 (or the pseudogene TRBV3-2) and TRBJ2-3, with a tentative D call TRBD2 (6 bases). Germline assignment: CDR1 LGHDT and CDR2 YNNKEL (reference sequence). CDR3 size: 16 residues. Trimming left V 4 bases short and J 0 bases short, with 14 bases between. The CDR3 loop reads CASSPHSGVSTDTQYF. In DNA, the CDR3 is TGTGCCAGCAGCCCGCACTCGGGGGTTAGCACAGATACGCAGTATTTT.

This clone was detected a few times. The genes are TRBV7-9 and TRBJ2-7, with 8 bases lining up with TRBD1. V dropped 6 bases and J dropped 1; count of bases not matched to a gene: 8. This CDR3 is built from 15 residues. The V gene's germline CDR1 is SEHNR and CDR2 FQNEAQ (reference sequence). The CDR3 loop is CASRETGGYSYEQYF. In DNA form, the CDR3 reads TGTGCCAGCAGGGAAACAGGGGGTTATTCCTACGAGCAGTACTTC. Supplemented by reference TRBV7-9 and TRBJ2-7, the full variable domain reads DTGVSQNPRHKITKRGQNVTFRCDPISEHNRLYWYRQTLGQGPEFLTYFQNEAQLEKSRLLSDRFSAERPKGSFSTLEIQRTEQGDSAMYLCASRETGGYSYEQYFGPGTRLTVT.

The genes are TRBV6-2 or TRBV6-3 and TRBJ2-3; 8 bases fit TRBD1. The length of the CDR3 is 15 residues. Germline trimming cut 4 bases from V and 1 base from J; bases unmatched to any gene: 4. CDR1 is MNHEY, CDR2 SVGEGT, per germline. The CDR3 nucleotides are TGTGCCAGCAGTTGGGCAGGGGGCGGCACAGATACGCAGTATTTT. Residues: CASSWAGGGTDTQYF.

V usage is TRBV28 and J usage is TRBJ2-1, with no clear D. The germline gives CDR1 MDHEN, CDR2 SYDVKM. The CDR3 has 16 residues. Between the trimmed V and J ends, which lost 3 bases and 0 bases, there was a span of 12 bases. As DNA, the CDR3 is TGTGCCAGCAGTTTCCCTGGGCACCGCTCCTACAATGAGCAGTTCTTC. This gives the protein CASSFPGHRSYNEQFF.

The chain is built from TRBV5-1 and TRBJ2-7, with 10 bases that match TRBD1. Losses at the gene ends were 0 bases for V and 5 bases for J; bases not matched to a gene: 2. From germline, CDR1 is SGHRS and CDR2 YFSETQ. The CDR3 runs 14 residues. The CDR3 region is CASSLAGTGDEQYF. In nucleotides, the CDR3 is TGCGCCAGCAGCTTGGCTGGGACAGGGGACGAGCAGTACTTC. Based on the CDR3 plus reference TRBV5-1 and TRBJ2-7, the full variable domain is KAGVTQTPRYLIKTRGQQVTLSCSPISGHRSVSWYQQTPGQGLQFLFEYFSETQRNKGNFPGRFSGRQFSNSRSEMNVSTLELGDSALYLCASSLAGTGDEQYFGPGTRLTVT.

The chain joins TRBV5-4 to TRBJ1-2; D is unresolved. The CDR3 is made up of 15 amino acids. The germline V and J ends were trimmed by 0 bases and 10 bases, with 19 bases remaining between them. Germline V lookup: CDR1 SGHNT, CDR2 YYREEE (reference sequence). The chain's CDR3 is CASSLDTGIIRYYTF. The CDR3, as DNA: TGTGCCAGCAGCTTGGATACCGGGATCATCCGATACTACACCTTC.

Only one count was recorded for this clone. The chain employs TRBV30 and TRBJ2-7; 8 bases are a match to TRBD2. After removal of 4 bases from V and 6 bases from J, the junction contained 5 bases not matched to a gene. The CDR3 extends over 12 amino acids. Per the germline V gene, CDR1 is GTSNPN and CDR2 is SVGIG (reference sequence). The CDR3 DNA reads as TGTGCCTGGAATATAGCGGGGTTCGAGCAGTACTTC. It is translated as CAWNIAGFEQYF.

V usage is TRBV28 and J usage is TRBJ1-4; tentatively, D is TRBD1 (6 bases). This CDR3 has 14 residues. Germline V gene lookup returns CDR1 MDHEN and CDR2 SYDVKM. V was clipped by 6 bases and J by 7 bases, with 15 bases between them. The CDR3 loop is CASRPQGLGEKLFF. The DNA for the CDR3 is TGTGCCAGCAGGCCGCAGGGGCTCGGTGAAAAACTGTTTTTT.

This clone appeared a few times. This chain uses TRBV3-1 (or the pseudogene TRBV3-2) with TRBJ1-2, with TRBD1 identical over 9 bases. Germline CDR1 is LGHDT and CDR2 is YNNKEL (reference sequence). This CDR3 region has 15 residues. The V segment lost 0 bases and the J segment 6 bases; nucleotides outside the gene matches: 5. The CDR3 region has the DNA TGTGCCAGCAGCCAAGATGGGACAGGGAGCGATGGCTACACCTTC. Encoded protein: CASSQDGTGSDGYTF.

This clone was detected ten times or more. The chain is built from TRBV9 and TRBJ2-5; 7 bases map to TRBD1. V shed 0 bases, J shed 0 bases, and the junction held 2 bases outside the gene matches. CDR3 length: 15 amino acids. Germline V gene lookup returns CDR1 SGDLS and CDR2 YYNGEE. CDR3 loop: CASSVATGYQETQYF. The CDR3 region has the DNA TGTGCCAGCAGCGTAGCGACAGGGTACCAAGAGACCCAGTACTTC.

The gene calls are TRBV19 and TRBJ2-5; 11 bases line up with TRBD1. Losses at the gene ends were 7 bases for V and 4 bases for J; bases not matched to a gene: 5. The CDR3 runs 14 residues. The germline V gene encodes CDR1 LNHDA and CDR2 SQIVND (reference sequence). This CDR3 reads CASKQDRGRETQYF. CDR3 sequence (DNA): TGTGCCAGTAAACAGGACAGGGGGCGAGAGACCCAGTACTTC.

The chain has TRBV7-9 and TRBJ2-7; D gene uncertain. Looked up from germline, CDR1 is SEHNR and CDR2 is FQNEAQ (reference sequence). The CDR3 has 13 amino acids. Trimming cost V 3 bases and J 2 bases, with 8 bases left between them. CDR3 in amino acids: CASSFDKTYEQYF. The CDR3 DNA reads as TGTGCCAGCAGCTTCGACAAAACCTACGAGCAGTACTTC.